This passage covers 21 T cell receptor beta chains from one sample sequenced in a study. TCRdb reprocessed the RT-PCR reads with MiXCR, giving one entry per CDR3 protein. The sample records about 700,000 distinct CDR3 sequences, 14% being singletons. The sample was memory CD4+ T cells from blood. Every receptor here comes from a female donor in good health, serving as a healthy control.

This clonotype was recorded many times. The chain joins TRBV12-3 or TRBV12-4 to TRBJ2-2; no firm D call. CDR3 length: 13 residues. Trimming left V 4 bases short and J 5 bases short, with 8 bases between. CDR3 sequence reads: CASSSQETGELFF. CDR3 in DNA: TGTGCCAGCAGTTCCCAGGAAACCGGGGAGCTGTTTTTT.

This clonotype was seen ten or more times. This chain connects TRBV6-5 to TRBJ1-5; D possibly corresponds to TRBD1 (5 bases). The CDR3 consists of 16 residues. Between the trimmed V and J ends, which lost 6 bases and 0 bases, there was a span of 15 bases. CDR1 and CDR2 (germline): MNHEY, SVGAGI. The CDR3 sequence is CASRPGTGYSNQPQHF. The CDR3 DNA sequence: TGTGCCAGCAGACCCGGGACGGGTTATAGCAATCAGCCCCAGCATTTT.

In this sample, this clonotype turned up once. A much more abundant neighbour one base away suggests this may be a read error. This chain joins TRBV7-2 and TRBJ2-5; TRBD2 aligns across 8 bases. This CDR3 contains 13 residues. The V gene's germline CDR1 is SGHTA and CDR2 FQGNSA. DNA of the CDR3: TGTTCCAGCAGCTCGGAGGCGGGAGGGACCCAGTACTTC. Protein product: CSSSSEAGGTQYF.

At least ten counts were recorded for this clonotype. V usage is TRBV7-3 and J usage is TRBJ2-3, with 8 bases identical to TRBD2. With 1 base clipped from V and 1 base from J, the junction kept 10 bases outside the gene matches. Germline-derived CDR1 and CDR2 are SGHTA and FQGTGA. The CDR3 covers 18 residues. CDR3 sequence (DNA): TGTGCCAGCAGCTTAAAAGGCAGGGCAGCGGGAGGCACAGATACGCAGTATTTT. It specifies CASSLKGRAAGGTDTQYF. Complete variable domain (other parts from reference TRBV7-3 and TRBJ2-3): GAGVSQTPSNKVTEKGKYVELRCDPISGHTALYWYRQSLGQGPEFLIYFQGTGAADDSGLPNDRFFAVRPEGSVSTLKIQRTERGDSAVYLCASSLKGRAAGGTDTQYFGPGTRLTVL.

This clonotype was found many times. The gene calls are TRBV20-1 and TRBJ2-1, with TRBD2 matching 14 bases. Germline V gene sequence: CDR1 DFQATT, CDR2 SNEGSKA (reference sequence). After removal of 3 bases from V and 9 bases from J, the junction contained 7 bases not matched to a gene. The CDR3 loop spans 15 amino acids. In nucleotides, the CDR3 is TGCAGTGCTAGGACTAGCGGGGGGGCCTTTAGTGAGCAGTTCTTC. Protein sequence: CSARTSGGAFSEQFF.

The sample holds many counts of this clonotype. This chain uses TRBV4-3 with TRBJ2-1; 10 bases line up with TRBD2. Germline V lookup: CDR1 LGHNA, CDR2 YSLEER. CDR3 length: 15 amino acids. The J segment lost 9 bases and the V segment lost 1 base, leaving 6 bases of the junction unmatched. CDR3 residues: CASSQVSGGAVEQFF. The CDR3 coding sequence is TGCGCCAGCAGCCAAGTCAGCGGGGGGGCGGTTGAGCAGTTCTTC.

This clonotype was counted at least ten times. This CDR3 is CASSDRGSNSPLHF. The DNA for the CDR3 is TGTGCCAGCAGTGACAGGGGTAGTAATTCACCCCTCCACTTT. The chain recombines TRBV6-5 with TRBJ1-6; 8 bases agree with TRBD1. Germline CDR1 and CDR2: MNHEY and SVGAGI. The CDR3 totals 14 residues. With V trimmed by 5 bases and J by 6 bases, 3 bases remained unmatched.

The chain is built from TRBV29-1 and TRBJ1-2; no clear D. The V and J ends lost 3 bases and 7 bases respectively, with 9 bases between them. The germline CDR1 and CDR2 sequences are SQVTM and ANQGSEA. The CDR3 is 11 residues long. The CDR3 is CSVERNGGYTF. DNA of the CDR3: TGCAGCGTTGAGAGGAATGGTGGCTACACCTTC.

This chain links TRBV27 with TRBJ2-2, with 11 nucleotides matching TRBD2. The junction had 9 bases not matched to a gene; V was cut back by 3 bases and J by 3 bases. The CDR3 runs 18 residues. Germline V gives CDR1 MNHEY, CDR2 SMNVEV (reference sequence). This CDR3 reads CASSLVVAGGPYTGELFF. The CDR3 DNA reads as TGTGCCAGCAGTTTGGTGGTAGCGGGAGGGCCTTACACCGGGGAGCTGTTTTTT.

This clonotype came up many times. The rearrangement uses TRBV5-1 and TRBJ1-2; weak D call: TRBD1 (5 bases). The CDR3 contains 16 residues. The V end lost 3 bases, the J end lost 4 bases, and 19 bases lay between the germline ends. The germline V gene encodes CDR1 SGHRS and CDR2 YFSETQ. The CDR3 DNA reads TGCGCCAGCAGCTGGGGGTCATCGGGCGAGGGCTATGGCTACACCTTC. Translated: CASSWGSSGEGYGYTF.

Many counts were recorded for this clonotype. In nucleotides, the CDR3 is TGTGCCAGCAGCAACAGGGGACAAGGGATTCCCCAGCATTTT. Translated, it gives CASSNRGQGIPQHF. The chain employs TRBV6-5 and TRBJ1-5; 7 nucleotides match TRBD1. The germline CDR1 and CDR2 sequences are MNHEY and SVGAGI. Trimming cost V 6 bases and J 10 bases; bases outside gene matches: 12. There are 14 residues in the CDR3.

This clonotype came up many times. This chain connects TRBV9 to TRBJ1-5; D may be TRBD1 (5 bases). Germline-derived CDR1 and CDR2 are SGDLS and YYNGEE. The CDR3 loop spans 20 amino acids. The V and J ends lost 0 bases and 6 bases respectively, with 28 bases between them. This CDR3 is CASSVGRELVGLSGCQPQHF. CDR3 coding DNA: TGTGCCAGCAGCGTAGGAAGAGAGCTCGTGGGGCTGAGCGGTTGTCAGCCCCAGCATTTT.

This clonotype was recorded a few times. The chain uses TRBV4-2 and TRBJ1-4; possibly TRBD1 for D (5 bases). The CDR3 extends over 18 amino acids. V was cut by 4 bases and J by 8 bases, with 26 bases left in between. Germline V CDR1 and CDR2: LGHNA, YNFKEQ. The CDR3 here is CASSRGPGQGLGGEKLFF. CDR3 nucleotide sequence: TGTGCCAGCAGCCGCGGACCAGGGCAGGGCCTCGGAGGCGAAAAACTGTTTTTT.

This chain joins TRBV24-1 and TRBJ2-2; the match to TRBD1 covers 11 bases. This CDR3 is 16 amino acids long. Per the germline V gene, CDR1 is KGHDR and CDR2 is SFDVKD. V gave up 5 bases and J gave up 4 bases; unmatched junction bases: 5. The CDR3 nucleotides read TGTGCCACCAGTGCGGCAGGACAGGGGGCCACCGGGGAGCTGTTTTTT. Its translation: CATSAAGQGATGELFF.

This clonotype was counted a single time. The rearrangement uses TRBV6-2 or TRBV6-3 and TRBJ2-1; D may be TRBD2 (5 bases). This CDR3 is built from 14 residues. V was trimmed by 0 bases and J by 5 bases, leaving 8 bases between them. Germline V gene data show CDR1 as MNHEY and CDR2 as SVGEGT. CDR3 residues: CASSYSQLDNEQFF. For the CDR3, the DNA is TGTGCCAGCAGTTACTCCCAACTAGACAATGAGCAGTTCTTC.

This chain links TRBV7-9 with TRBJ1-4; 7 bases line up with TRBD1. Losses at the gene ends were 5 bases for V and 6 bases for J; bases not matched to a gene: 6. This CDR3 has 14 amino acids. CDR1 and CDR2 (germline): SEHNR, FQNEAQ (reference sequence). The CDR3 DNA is TGTGCCAGCAGCCCCGACAGGGAGTATGAAAAACTGTTTTTT. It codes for CASSPDREYEKLFF.

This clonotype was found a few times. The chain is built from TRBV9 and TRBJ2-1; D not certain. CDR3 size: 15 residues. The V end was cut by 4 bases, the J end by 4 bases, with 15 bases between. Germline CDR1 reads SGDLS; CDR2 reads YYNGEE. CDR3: CASSPKLLDYNEQFF. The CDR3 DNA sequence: TGTGCCAGCAGCCCCAAGCTGCTAGATTACAATGAGCAGTTCTTC.

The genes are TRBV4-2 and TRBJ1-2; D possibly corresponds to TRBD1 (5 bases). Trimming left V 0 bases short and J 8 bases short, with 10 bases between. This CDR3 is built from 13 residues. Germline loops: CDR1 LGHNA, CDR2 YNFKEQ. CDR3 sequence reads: CASSQERGRGYTF. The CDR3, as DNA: TGTGCCAGCAGCCAAGAAAGGGGACGCGGCTACACCTTC.

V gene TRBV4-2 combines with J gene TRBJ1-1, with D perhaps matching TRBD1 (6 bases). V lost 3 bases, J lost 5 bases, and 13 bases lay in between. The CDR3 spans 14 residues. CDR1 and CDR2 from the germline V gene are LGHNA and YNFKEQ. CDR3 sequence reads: CASSHRQEETEAFF. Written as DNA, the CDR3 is TGTGCCAGCAGCCACCGACAGGAAGAGACTGAAGCTTTCTTT.

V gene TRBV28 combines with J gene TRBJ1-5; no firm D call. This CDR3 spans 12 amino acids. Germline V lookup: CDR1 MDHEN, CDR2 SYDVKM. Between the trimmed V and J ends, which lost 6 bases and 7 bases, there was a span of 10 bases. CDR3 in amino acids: CASSPLEQPQHF. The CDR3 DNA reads TGTGCCAGCAGCCCCCTGGAGCAGCCCCAGCATTTT.

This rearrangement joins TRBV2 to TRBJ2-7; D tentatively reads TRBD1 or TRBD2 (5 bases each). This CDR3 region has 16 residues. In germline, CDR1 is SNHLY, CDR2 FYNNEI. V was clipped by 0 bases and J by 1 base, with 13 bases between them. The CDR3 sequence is CASSEALIGGSYEQYF. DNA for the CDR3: TGTGCCAGCAGTGAAGCGCTTATTGGGGGTTCCTACGAGCAGTACTTC.